The 30 T cell receptor beta chains in this list originate from one sample, sequenced in a study of shared clonotypes between healthy human individuals. This table comes from immunoSEQ multiplex PCR, and its TCRdb copy is limited to in-frame clones, with some not included. In the table there are 2,500,000 or so clones, about 92% of which are singletons. The material sequenced was naive CD4+ T cells sorted from blood. The subset is: CD45RA+ positively selected. Receptors were obtained from a man between 18 and 29 years old in good health.

The chain has TRBV6-5 and TRBJ1-5, with a possible D match to TRBD1 (6 bases). Between the trimmed V and J ends, which lost 2 bases and 3 bases, there was a span of 8 bases. CDR3 length: 14 residues. The germline CDR1 and CDR2 sequences are MNHEY and SVGAGI. The CDR3 DNA reads TGTGCCAGCAGTTACGGGGACACCAATCAGCCCCAGCATTTT. Translation gives CASSYGDTNQPQHF.

The J gene is TRBJ2-3, the V gene TRBV9; TRBD2 aligns across 7 bases. This CDR3 is built from 17 residues. V shed 4 bases and J 4 bases; nucleotides not matched to a gene: 15. Germline V gene lookup returns CDR1 SGDLS and CDR2 YYNGEE. CDR3 DNA: TGTGCCAGCAGCCCCCGTTCTTCCGGGACTAACCCAGATACGCAGTATTTT. Translation: CASSPRSSGTNPDTQYF.

The chain joins TRBV5-1 to TRBJ2-7, with a weak D call TRBD2 (6 bases). The V end lost 3 bases, the J end lost 3 bases, and 13 bases lay between the germline ends. The length of the CDR3 is 14 residues. Germline V gene sequence: CDR1 SGHRS, CDR2 YFSETQ. CDR3 protein: CASSWRAQGYEQYF. CDR3 DNA: TGCGCCAGCAGCTGGAGGGCCCAGGGCTACGAGCAGTACTTC.

On this clone itself: Other DNA sequences in the sample encode the same CDR3. The V call is TRBV11-3, the J call TRBJ2-1; TRBD1 might be the D (6 bases). The CDR3 is made up of 15 amino acids. Germline loops: CDR1 SGHNT, CDR2 YENEEA. The V end was cut by 2 bases, the J end by 4 bases, with 12 bases between. The CDR3, as DNA: TGTGCCAGCAGCTTAACTGGCAGGGGTTACAATGAGCAGTTCTTC. This translates into CASSLTGRGYNEQFF.

This clone was detected once. CDR3 in DNA: TGTGCCAGCGCTCCGGGTAGCACAGATACGCAGTATTTT. It is translated as CASAPGSTDTQYF. The chain has TRBV5-4 and TRBJ2-3; D ambiguous. Germline CDR1 is SGHNT and CDR2 is YYREEE (reference sequence). The CDR3 sequence is 13 residues long. The V end was cut by 7 bases, the J end by 0 bases, with 9 bases between. The full variable domain, with the rest looked up from reference TRBV5-4 and TRBJ2-3, is ETGVTQSPTHLIKTRGQQVTLRCSSQSGHNTVSWYQQALGQGPQFIFQYYREEENGRGNFPPRFSGLQFPNYSSELNVNALELDDSALYLCASAPGSTDTQYFGPGTRLTVL.

This clone was seen once. The rearrangement links TRBV30 to TRBJ2-7; 7 nucleotides align to TRBD2. J lost 2 bases, V lost 4 bases, and 8 bases had no gene match. Germline-derived CDR1 and CDR2 are GTSNPN and SVGIG (reference sequence). This CDR3 contains 14 residues. The CDR3 sequence: CAWIAQGGPYEQYF. The CDR3 nucleotides read TGTGCCTGGATAGCCCAGGGAGGGCCCTACGAGCAGTACTTC.

For the CDR3, the DNA is TGCGCCAGCAGCCGGAAGGATGAAAAACTGTTTTTT. This translates into CASSRKDEKLFF. The V call is TRBV4-1, the J call TRBJ1-4, with D unresolved. Germline lookup yields CDR1 MGHRA and CDR2 YSYEKL. The CDR3 runs 12 residues. The V gene lost 4 bases and the J gene lost 6 bases, with 6 bases spanning the gap.

The V call is TRBV6-5, the J call TRBJ2-7; 7 nucleotides line up with TRBD2. The germline CDR1 and CDR2 sequences are MNHEY and SVGAGI. J gave up 2 bases and V 5 bases, and 9 bases lay outside the gene matches. CDR3 size: 15 residues. DNA of the CDR3: TGTGCCAGCAGTCGCGAGCGGGGCGGAACCTACGAGCAGTACTTC. Encoded protein: CASSRERGGTYEQYF.

The chain has TRBV28 and TRBJ1-1, with unresolved D. Trimming cost V 6 bases and J 1 base, with 6 bases left between them. Looked up from germline, CDR1 is MDHEN and CDR2 is SYDVKM. The CDR3 is 12 residues long. The CDR3 sequence is CASRLRNTEAFF. CDR3 DNA: TGTGCCAGCAGATTAAGGAACACTGAAGCTTTCTTT.

V is TRBV27 and J is TRBJ1-1; D gene uncertain. CDR3 size: 15 residues. From germline, CDR1 is MNHEY and CDR2 SMNVEV (reference sequence). Trimming removed 7 bases from V and 5 bases from J, with 20 bases in between. This CDR3 is CASIKQVSVGTEAFF. The DNA for the CDR3 is TGTGCCAGCATTAAGCAGGTTTCGGTGGGAACTGAAGCTTTCTTT.

This chain connects TRBV6-1 to TRBJ1-4; tentative D call: TRBD1 (6 bases). The germline V gene encodes CDR1 MNHNS and CDR2 SASEGT. This CDR3 region has 12 residues. The ends were cut back, 5 bases at V and 7 bases at J, with 8 bases in the middle. CDR3 loop: CASSLQGEKLFF. CDR3 nucleotide sequence: TGTGCCAGCAGTCTACAGGGTGAAAAACTGTTTTTT.

A remark on this clone: Other DNA sequences of this sample code for an identical CDR3. The rearrangement uses TRBV30 and TRBJ2-5; D call uncertain. V was clipped by 0 bases and J by 4 bases, with 6 bases between them. CDR1 is GTSNPN and CDR2 is SVGIG in the germline V gene (reference sequence). The CDR3 loop spans 12 amino acids. The CDR3 bases are TGTGCCTGGAGTGTACAAGGAGAGACCCAGTACTTC. Translating gives CAWSVQGETQYF.

V and J are TRBV5-1 and TRBJ1-5, with a possible D match to TRBD1 (5 bases). Germline V gives CDR1 SGHRS, CDR2 YFSETQ. Between the trimmed V and J ends, which lost 0 bases and 6 bases, there was a span of 7 bases. CDR3 length: 13 residues. This CDR3 reads CASSLGDLQPQHF. The DNA for the CDR3 is TGCGCCAGCAGCTTGGGGGACCTTCAGCCCCAGCATTTT. Full variable domain (remainder filled in from reference TRBV5-1 and TRBJ1-5): KAGVTQTPRYLIKTRGQQVTLSCSPISGHRSVSWYQQTPGQGLQFLFEYFSETQRNKGNFPGRFSGRQFSNSRSEMNVSTLELGDSALYLCASSLGDLQPQHFGDGTRLSIL.

The V gene is TRBV27, the J gene TRBJ1-1, with 7 bases lining up with TRBD1. Looked up from germline, CDR1 is MNHEY and CDR2 is SMNVEV (reference sequence). This CDR3 is 13 amino acids long. V dropped 5 bases and J dropped 4; count of bases not matched to a gene: 4. CDR3 coding DNA: TGTGCCAGCAGTCGAGGGGGCGGCACTGAAGCTTTCTTT. Protein sequence: CASSRGGGTEAFF.

The CDR3 sequence is CASSYRGLGYEQYF. For the CDR3, the DNA is TGTGCCAGCAGCTACCGGGGACTAGGGTACGAGCAGTACTTC. The rearrangement uses TRBV6-5 and TRBJ2-5; 8 bases fit TRBD2. The DNA matches TRBJ2-7 better at its end, which makes the J call doubtful. The CDR3 sequence is 14 residues long. Germline V gene data show CDR1 as MNHEY and CDR2 as SVGAGI.

In its sample, this clone was seen once. The rearrangement uses TRBV27 and TRBJ2-4; the D gene is possibly TRBD2 (6 bases). The V end lost 8 bases, the J end lost 2 bases, and 7 bases lay between the germline ends. The CDR3 has 12 amino acids. From germline, CDR1 is MNHEY and CDR2 SMNVEV (reference sequence). The DNA of the CDR3 is TGTGCCAGCGGGAGGCCCAAAAACATTCAGTACTTC. The encoded protein is CASGRPKNIQYF.

The CDR3 DNA follows: TGTGCCAGCACCCGGACTAGCGGTACCACAGATACGCAGTATTTT. Encoded protein: CASTRTSGTTDTQYF. The chain combines TRBV6-6 with TRBJ2-3, with 10 bases aligning to TRBD2. The CDR3 contains 15 residues. Germline V gene sequence: CDR1 MNHNY, CDR2 SVGAGI (reference sequence). Losses at the gene ends were 7 bases for V and 2 bases for J; bases not matched to a gene: 6.

The gene calls are TRBV21-1 and TRBJ2-7; no DNA check was done on the table's D call, TRBD1. TRBV21-1 is a pseudogene locus. CDR3 length: 14 amino acids. CDR3 amino acids: CASTKTGSSYEQYF. The CDR3 bases are TGTGCCAGCACCAAGACAGGTTCCTCCTACGAGCAGTACTTC.

The rearrangement joins TRBV5-1 to TRBJ2-1; D is undetermined. Germline lookup yields CDR1 SGHRS and CDR2 YFSETQ. V was pared by 2 bases and J by 0 bases, with 9 bases between. This CDR3 region has 15 residues. The CDR3 region has the DNA TGCGCCAGCAGCTTTGGCGATTTCTCCTACAATGAGCAGTTCTTC. Translating it yields CASSFGDFSYNEQFF.

The chain links TRBV27 to TRBJ2-2; D possibly corresponds to TRBD1 (6 bases). V was shortened by 5 bases and J by 10 bases, with 14 bases between the two germline ends. The CDR3 length is 13 residues. Per the germline V gene, CDR1 is MNHEY and CDR2 is SMNVEV (reference sequence). The CDR3 is CASSLRQEAELFF. CDR3 DNA: TGTGCCAGCAGTCTCCGACAGGAAGCGGAGCTGTTTTTT.

Points on this clone: The same CDR3 can be traced to other DNA sequences in this sample. V is TRBV9 and J is TRBJ2-2; D unresolved. CDR3 length: 13 amino acids. Germline assignment: CDR1 SGDLS and CDR2 YYNGEE. Between the trimmed V and J ends, which lost 0 bases and 5 bases, there was a span of 5 bases. The CDR3, as DNA: TGTGCCAGCAGCGTAGTACAAACCGGGGAGCTGTTTTTT. Its translation is CASSVVQTGELFF.

J is TRBJ1-1 and V is TRBV6-5; 9 bases are a match to TRBD1. Per the germline V gene, CDR1 is MNHEY and CDR2 is SVGAGI. V lost 6 bases and J lost 4; bases outside the gene matches: 9. CDR3 length: 15 residues. The CDR3 sequence: CASSRGDRAGTEAFF. The CDR3 DNA sequence: TGTGCCAGCAGCCGAGGGGACAGGGCGGGCACTGAAGCTTTCTTT.

CDR3 DNA sequence: TGCGCCAGCAGCCCCCAACCGGGACAGGGGTTCGATGAGCAGTTCTTC. It encodes CASSPQPGQGFDEQFF. V usage is TRBV4-3 and J usage is TRBJ2-1; 10 nucleotides match TRBD1. The junction had 11 bases not matched to a gene; V was cut back by 4 bases and J by 8 bases. The CDR3 extends over 16 amino acids. Germline V gene lookup returns CDR1 LGHNA and CDR2 YSLEER.

The chain is built from TRBV6-1 and TRBJ2-7; 7 positions agree with TRBD1. The CDR3 extends over 17 amino acids. Germline assignment: CDR1 MNHNS and CDR2 SASEGT. After removal of 0 bases from V and 7 bases from J, the junction contained 15 bases not matched to a gene. The CDR3 coding sequence is TGTGCCAGCAGTGAAGCGCCGACAGGGTGGTCCCTCAGGGAGCAGTACTTC. Its translation is CASSEAPTGWSLREQYF.

The chain combines TRBV28 with TRBJ2-3; D ambiguous. The V and J ends lost 8 bases and 2 bases respectively, with 11 bases between them. The CDR3 is 13 residues long. Germline-derived CDR1 and CDR2 are MDHEN and SYDVKM. The CDR3 nucleotides read TGTGCCAGCTCCGGGTCCGTCACAGATACGCAGTATTTT. Translating gives CASSGSVTDTQYF.

The rearrangement links TRBV7-2 to TRBJ1-1, with TRBD1 identical over 8 bases. The germline CDR1 and CDR2 sequences are SGHTA and FQGNSA. The ends lost 5 bases at V and 1 base at J; junction bases unmatched: 6. The CDR3 length is 15 residues. CDR3: CASSLWTGQNTEAFF. The CDR3 DNA sequence: TGTGCCAGCAGCCTTTGGACAGGGCAGAACACTGAAGCTTTCTTT.

V gene TRBV2 combines with J gene TRBJ2-7; D is uncertain. With 6 bases removed from V and 3 bases from J, the gap between germline ends came to 9 bases. This CDR3 has 12 residues. The V gene's germline CDR1 is SNHLY and CDR2 FYNNEI. The CDR3 DNA sequence: TGTGCCAGCAGCTTAAGGATCTACGAGCAGTACTTC. Translation: CASSLRIYEQYF.

Worth noting for this clone: This same CDR3 is encoded by further DNA sequences in the sample. V gene TRBV19 combines with J gene TRBJ1-1, with 7 bases identical to TRBD1. This CDR3 contains 13 residues. The J segment lost 2 bases and the V segment lost 5 bases, leaving 2 bases of the junction unmatched. The germline gives CDR1 LNHDA, CDR2 SQIVND (reference sequence). CDR3 in amino acids: CASSRQGNTEAFF. The DNA for the CDR3 is TGTGCCAGTAGTCGACAGGGTAACACTGAAGCTTTCTTT.

The rearrangement uses TRBV4-1 and TRBJ2-3; 7 bases fit TRBD1. Looked up from germline, CDR1 is MGHRA and CDR2 is YSYEKL. The CDR3 is 15 amino acids. The trim removed 1 base at V and 14 bases at J, leaving 15 bases unmatched. The CDR3 sequence is CASSQVNMGTAPRYF. CDR3 sequence (DNA): TGCGCCAGCAGCCAAGTTAATATGGGGACAGCGCCGCGGTATTTT.

The V gene is TRBV6-1, the J gene TRBJ1-2; D is ambiguous. Germline V gene sequence: CDR1 MNHNS, CDR2 SASEGT. V lost 7 bases, J lost 2 bases, and 11 bases lay in between. The CDR3 is 13 residues long. The chain's CDR3 is CASTLTENYGYTF. As DNA, the CDR3 is TGTGCCAGCACCCTGACGGAGAACTATGGCTACACCTTC.